The sequence of this T cell receptor beta chain was determined in a study of blood T cell repertoires in COVID-19. On the study more broadly: The origin of the acute and convalescent COVID-19 samples was the United States, Italy and Spain. T cells, B-cell-depleted T cells, or PBMCs supplied cDNA or gDNA.

The repertoire was sequenced with immunoSEQ multiplex PCR; TCRdb's copy has only in-frame clones and lacks some. Of about 190,000 clones listed, 90% are singletons. Sequenced material: peripheral blood. The TCR sequence derives from a man in his fifties or sixties with acute or convalescent COVID-19.

Here the CDR3 reads CASSETGKQETQYF. CDR3 coding DNA: TGTGCCAGCTCGGAGACAGGAAAACAAGAGACCCAGTACTTC. The chain employs TRBV2 and TRBJ2-5, with D perhaps matching TRBD1 (6 bases). Germline V gene sequence: CDR1 SNHLY, CDR2 FYNNEI. V dropped 8 bases and J dropped 2 bases, with 15 bases sitting between them. The CDR3 sequence is 14 residues long.